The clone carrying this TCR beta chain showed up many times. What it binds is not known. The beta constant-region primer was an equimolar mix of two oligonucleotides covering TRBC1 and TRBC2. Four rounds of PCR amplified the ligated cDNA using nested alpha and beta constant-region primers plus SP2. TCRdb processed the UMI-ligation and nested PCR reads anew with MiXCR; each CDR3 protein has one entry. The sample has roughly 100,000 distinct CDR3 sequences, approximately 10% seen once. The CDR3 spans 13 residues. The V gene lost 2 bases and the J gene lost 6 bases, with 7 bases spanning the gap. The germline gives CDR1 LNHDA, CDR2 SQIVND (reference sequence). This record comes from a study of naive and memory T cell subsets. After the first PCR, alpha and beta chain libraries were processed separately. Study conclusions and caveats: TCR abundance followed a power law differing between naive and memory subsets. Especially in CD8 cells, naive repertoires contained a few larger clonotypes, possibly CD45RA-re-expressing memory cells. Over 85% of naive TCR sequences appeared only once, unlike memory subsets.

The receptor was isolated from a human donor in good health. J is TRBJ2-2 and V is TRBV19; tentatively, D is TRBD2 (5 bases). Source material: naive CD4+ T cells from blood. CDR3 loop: CASSILAAGELFF. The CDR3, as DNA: TGTGCCAGTAGTATACTAGCAGCCGGGGAGCTGTTTTTT.